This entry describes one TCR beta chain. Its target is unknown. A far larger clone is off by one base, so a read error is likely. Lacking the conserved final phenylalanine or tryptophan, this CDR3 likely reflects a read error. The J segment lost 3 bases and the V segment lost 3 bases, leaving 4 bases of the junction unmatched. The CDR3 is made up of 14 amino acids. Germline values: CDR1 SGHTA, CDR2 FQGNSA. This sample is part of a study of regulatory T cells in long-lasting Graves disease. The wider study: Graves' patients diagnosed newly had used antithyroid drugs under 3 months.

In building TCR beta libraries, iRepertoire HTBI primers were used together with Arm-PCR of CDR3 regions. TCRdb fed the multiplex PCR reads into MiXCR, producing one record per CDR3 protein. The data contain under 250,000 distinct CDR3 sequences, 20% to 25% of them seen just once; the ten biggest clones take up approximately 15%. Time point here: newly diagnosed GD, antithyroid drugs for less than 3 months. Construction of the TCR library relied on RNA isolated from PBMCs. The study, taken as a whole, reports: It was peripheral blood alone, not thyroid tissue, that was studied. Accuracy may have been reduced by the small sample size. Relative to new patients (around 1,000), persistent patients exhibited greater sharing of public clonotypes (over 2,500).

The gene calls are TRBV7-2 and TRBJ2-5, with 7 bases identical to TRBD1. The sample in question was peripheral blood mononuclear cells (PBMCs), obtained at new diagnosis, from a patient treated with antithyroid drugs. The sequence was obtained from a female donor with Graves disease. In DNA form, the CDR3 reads TGTGCCAGCAGCTTGACAGGGCCGAAAGAGACCCAGTACTCC. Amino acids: CASSLTGPKETQYS.